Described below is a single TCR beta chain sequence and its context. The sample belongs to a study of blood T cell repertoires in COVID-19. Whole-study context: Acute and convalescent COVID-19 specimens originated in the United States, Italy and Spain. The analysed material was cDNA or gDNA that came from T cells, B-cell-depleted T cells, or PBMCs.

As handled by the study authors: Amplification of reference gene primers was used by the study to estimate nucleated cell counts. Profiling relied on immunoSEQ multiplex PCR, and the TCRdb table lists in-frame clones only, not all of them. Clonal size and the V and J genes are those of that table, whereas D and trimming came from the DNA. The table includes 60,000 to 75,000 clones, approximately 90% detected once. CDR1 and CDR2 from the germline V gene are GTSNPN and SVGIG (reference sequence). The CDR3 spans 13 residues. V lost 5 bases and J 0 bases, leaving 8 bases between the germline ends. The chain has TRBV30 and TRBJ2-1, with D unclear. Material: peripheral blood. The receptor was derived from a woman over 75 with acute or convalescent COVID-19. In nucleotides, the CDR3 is TGTGCCTGGGCGACTTCCTCCTACAATGAGCAGTTCTTC. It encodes CAWATSSYNEQFF.